These 6 T cell receptor beta chains share one sample of origin, sequenced in a study of T cells in Graves' hyperthyroidism and ophthalmopathy. There were TCR beta CDR3 regions amplified from RNA transcripts. A first-round RT-PCR of the TCR CDR3 used the HTBI primer set. TCRdb re-called the multiplex PCR reads through MiXCR, storing one row per CDR3 protein. The table includes about 640,000 distinct CDR3 sequences, around 13% detected once. Sequenced: blood. These receptors were obtained from a woman in her forties or fifties with Graves' ophthalmopathy.

This chain uses TRBV28 with TRBJ2-1; D is perhaps TRBD1 (6 bases). Germline values: CDR1 MDHEN, CDR2 SYDVKM. CDR3 length: 17 amino acids. Trimming left V 2 bases short and J 3 bases short, with 17 bases between. DNA of the CDR3: TGTGCCAGCAGTTTAAGGAAGGGGACATACCTCTACAATGAGCAGTTCTTC. Its translation is CASSLRKGTYLYNEQFF. Full variable domain (outside the CDR3, taken from reference TRBV28 and TRBJ2-1): DVKVTQSSRYLVKRTGEKVFLECVQDMDHENMFWYRQDPGLGLRLIYFSYDVKMKEKGDIPEGYSVSREKKERFSLILESASTNQTSMYLCASSLRKGTYLYNEQFFGPGTRLTVL.

Ten or more counts support this clonotype. This chain joins TRBV20-1 and TRBJ2-7; 7 bases agree with TRBD1. The CDR3 covers 13 residues. CDR1 and CDR2 (germline): DFQATT, SNEGSKA (reference sequence). Trimming removed 3 bases from V and 4 bases from J; junction bases left unmatched: 6. CDR3 loop: CSASSYRGYEQYF. In DNA form, the CDR3 reads TGCAGTGCTAGTTCGTACAGGGGTTACGAGCAGTACTTC.

This clonotype was seen repeatedly, ten times or more. The rearrangement uses TRBV5-1 and TRBJ2-2; D perhaps matches TRBD2 (6 bases). Germline values: CDR1 SGHRS, CDR2 YFSETQ. This CDR3 is built from 15 residues. Trimming cost V 4 bases and J 6 bases, with 16 bases left between them. The CDR3: CASSNVGGGSGELFF. CDR3 nucleotide sequence: TGCGCCAGCAGCAATGTCGGAGGAGGGTCCGGGGAGCTGTTTTTT.

This clonotype was detected ten times or more. Compared with germline, one end of the junction differs, possibly owing to a read error. This chain joins TRBV11-2 and TRBJ2-1; TRBD2 is a possible D gene (5 bases). The CDR3 spans 12 residues. Germline V gene data show CDR1 as SGHAT and CDR2 as FQNNGV. The CDR3 DNA reads TGTGCCAGCAGTCGCGACTACACTGAGCAGTTCTTC. Encoded protein: CASSRDYTEQFF.

This clonotype was detected many times. The chain employs TRBV6-7 and TRBJ1-1; TRBD1 is a possible D gene (5 bases). TRBV6-7 is noted as an ORF with a role that remains uncertain. The length of the CDR3 is 15 residues. V was shortened by 4 bases and J by 5 bases, with 17 bases between the two germline ends. CDR3 bases: TGTGCCAGCAGTTCGGTTCGAATGGGGGATACTGAAGCTTTCTTT. This sequence encodes CASSSVRMGDTEAFF.

The chain couples TRBV11-2 to TRBJ2-1; 7 positions agree with TRBD1. Losses at the gene ends were 1 base for V and 7 bases for J; bases not matched to a gene: 4. The CDR3 spans 14 residues. Germline V gives CDR1 SGHAT, CDR2 FQNNGV. CDR3 loop: CASSLVTGVNEQFF. In DNA, the CDR3 is TGTGCCAGCAGCTTAGTCACAGGGGTAAATGAGCAGTTCTTC.